The 14 T cell receptor beta chains below come from one sample, sequenced in a study of T cell responses to AZD1222 COVID-19 vaccine. Only in-frame clones appear in the TCRdb table, and some are missing; sequencing was by immunoSEQ multiplex PCR. Here the sample spans fewer than 200,000 clones, roughly 92% being singletons. The source material was peripheral blood, sampled on day 0 of AZD1222 vaccination. These receptors originate from an adult in good health.

The CDR3 is CASTRGTLNNEQFF. Written as DNA, the CDR3 is TGTGCCAGCACCCGAGGGACTTTAAATAATGAGCAGTTCTTC. This rearrangement joins TRBV9 to TRBJ2-1; D possibly corresponds to TRBD2 (6 bases). V was trimmed by 6 bases and J by 7 bases, leaving 17 bases between them. CDR1 and CDR2 (germline): SGDLS, YYNGEE. The CDR3 is made up of 14 amino acids.

The chain is built from TRBV6-5 and TRBJ1-2, with a tentative D call TRBD1 (5 bases). Trimming left V 2 bases short and J 0 bases short, with 7 bases between. The V gene's germline CDR1 is MNHEY and CDR2 SVGAGI. This CDR3 is built from 14 residues. The CDR3 spells CASSYQGTNYGYTF. CDR3 DNA: TGTGCCAGCAGTTACCAGGGTACTAACTATGGCTACACCTTC.

The chain employs TRBV30 and TRBJ2-2, with 8 positions matching TRBD1. Germline V gene sequence: CDR1 GTSNPN, CDR2 SVGIG (reference sequence). Trimming cost V 7 bases and J 7 bases; bases outside gene matches: 8. The CDR3 is made up of 13 amino acids. The CDR3 spells CAYRGWANGELFF. The CDR3 nucleotides read TGTGCCTACAGGGGGTGGGCTAACGGGGAGCTGTTTTTT.

The chain joins TRBV6-5 to TRBJ2-5, with D possibly TRBD1 on 7 matching bases. The CDR3 sequence is 15 residues long. Trimming removed 6 bases at V and 5 bases at J, with 19 bases between. The germline V gene has CDR1 MNHEY and CDR2 SVGAGI. The DNA of the CDR3 is TGTGCCAGCAGAAGGGAGGCAGGGGGGTTTGAGACCCAGTACTTC. Translating it yields CASRREAGGFETQYF.

The chain is built from TRBV5-4 and TRBJ1-3; possible D gene TRBD1, 5 bases. Trimming took off 4 bases at V and 3 bases at J, with 17 bases between the two ends. The CDR3 length is 16 residues. CDR1 and CDR2 from the germline V gene are SGHNT and YYREEE (reference sequence). The chain's CDR3 is CASSGNPTGYGNTIYF. DNA of the CDR3: TGTGCCAGCAGCGGGAACCCCACAGGATATGGAAACACCATATATTTT.

The rearrangement uses TRBV5-3 and TRBJ1-6; 7 bases align to TRBD1. TRBV5-3 is an ORF; its function is uncertain. The J segment lost 9 bases and the V segment lost 5 bases, leaving 8 bases of the junction unmatched. This CDR3 contains 14 residues. The CDR3 DNA follows: TGTGCCAGAAGTCAGACAGGGCTCTCTTCACCCCTCCACTTT. It is translated as CARSQTGLSSPLHF.

The CDR3 region is CACMLGASREQYF. Written as DNA, the CDR3 is TGTGCCTGCATGCTAGGGGCGTCACGCGAGCAGTACTTC. The chain has TRBV30 and TRBJ2-7; D may be TRBD1 (5 bases). Germline CDR1 is GTSNPN and CDR2 is SVGIG (reference sequence). Trimming cost V 6 bases and J 6 bases, with 18 bases left between them. The CDR3 is 13 residues long.

V gene TRBV2 combines with J gene TRBJ2-1; 8 bases line up with TRBD2. Germline V gives CDR1 SNHLY, CDR2 FYNNEI. The CDR3 totals 15 residues. J was trimmed by 6 bases and V by 6 bases; bases with no gene match: 10. The CDR3 here is CASRSRAGAINEQFF. In DNA, the CDR3 is TGTGCCAGCAGAAGCCGAGCGGGAGCTATCAATGAGCAGTTCTTC.

The J gene is TRBJ1-2, the V gene TRBV29-1, with 10 bases aligning to TRBD1. After removal of 6 bases from V and 3 bases from J, the junction contained 4 bases not matched to a gene. The CDR3 loop spans 13 amino acids. CDR1 is SQVTM, CDR2 ANQGSEA, per germline. CDR3 region: CSVLTGGDYGYTF. DNA of the CDR3: TGCAGCGTCCTGACAGGGGGCGACTATGGCTACACCTTC.

The genes are TRBV2 and TRBJ1-2, with 9 bases that match TRBD1. The length of the CDR3 is 16 residues. With V trimmed by 6 bases and J by 2 bases, 10 bases remained unmatched. Germline CDR1 and CDR2: SNHLY and FYNNEI. CDR3 loop: CASRVTGQGWNYGYTF. DNA for the CDR3: TGTGCCAGCAGGGTCACGGGACAGGGTTGGAACTATGGCTACACCTTC.

This rearrangement joins TRBV7-9 to TRBJ1-2; D not certain. From germline, CDR1 is SEHNR and CDR2 FQNEAQ (reference sequence). CDR3 length equals 13 residues. Trimming took 0 bases from V and 4 from J, leaving 6 bases between them. The CDR3 bases are TGTGCCAGCAGCTTAGCCGGGATCTATGGCTACACCTTC. As protein: CASSLAGIYGYTF. The complete variable domain, with remaining parts taken from reference TRBV7-9 and TRBJ1-2, reads DTGVSQNPRHKITKRGQNVTFRCDPISEHNRLYWYRQTLGQGPEFLTYFQNEAQLEKSRLLSDRFSAERPKGSFSTLEIQRTEQGDSAMYLCASSLAGIYGYTFGSGTRLTVV.

This sequence joins TRBV4-2 and TRBJ1-2, with D maybe TRBD1 (5 bases). The V and J ends lost 4 bases and 4 bases respectively, with 16 bases between them. Germline assignment: CDR1 LGHNA and CDR2 YNFKEQ. This CDR3 region has 15 residues. CDR3: CASSLGTSLVYGYTF. As DNA, the CDR3 is TGTGCCAGCAGCCTAGGGACTTCGCTTGTCTATGGCTACACCTTC.

DNA of the CDR3: TGTGCCAGCAGTGAACCCGGGGTCGCGGCGGATACGCAGTATTTT. Translation gives CASSEPGVAADTQYF. The V call is TRBV2, the J call TRBJ2-3, with a weak D call TRBD2 (5 bases). The CDR3 spans 15 residues. The germline V gene encodes CDR1 SNHLY and CDR2 FYNNEI. V was shortened by 2 bases and J by 6 bases, with 15 bases between the two germline ends.

The chain combines TRBV4-1 with TRBJ2-3; the match to TRBD1 covers 9 bases. The V gene's germline CDR1 is MGHRA and CDR2 YSYEKL. V trimming: 0 bases; J trimming: 3 bases; junction bases outside the gene matches: 4. The CDR3 sequence is 16 residues long. CDR3 DNA sequence: TGCGCCAGCAGCCAAGATGGACAGGGGAGGACAGATACGCAGTATTTT. This gives the protein CASSQDGQGRTDTQYF.